Detailed here is one T cell receptor (beta chain). No antigen is known for it. The study ran its PCR with 60 Vbeta and 13 Jbeta primers. The data were produced by immunoSEQ multiplex PCR, yet TCRdb's version contains in-frame clones alone and is incomplete. Of about 130,000 clones listed, 70% to 85% are singletons. Among the donors, all were healthy bone marrow donors. This sample is drawn from a study of cytomegalovirus exposure and HLA in healthy donors. Regarding the study as a whole: Later analysis identified 15,000 to 20,000 TCR beta sequences associated with HLA alleles, using a false discovery rate threshold of 0.05. Later genetic work tied a missense DCLRE1C variant to beta-chain V and J trimming. The study labeled more than 150 TCR beta chains cytomegalovirus-associated.

The receptor was derived from a female donor in good health and CMV-seronegative. The material sequenced was PBMCs.

This CDR3 is CASSSPGYTGELFF. DNA of the CDR3: TGTGCCAGCAGCTCCCCAGGTTACACCGGGGAGCTGTTTTTT. This chain links TRBV7-2 with TRBJ2-2, with unresolved D. Germline-derived CDR1 and CDR2 are SGHTA and FQGNSA. The CDR3 contains 14 residues. V gave up 4 bases and J gave up 3 bases, with 9 bases separating them.